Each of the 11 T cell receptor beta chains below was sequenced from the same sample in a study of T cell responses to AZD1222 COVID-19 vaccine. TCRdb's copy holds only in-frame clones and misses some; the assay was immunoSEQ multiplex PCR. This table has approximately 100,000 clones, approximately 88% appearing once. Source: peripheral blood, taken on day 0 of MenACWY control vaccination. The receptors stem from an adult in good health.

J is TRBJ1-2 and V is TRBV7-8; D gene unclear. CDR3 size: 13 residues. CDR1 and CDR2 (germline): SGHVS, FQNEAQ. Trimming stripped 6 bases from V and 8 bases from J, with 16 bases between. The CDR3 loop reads CASRPTFREGYTF. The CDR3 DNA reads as TGTGCCAGCAGACCGACATTTCGCGAGGGCTACACCTTC.

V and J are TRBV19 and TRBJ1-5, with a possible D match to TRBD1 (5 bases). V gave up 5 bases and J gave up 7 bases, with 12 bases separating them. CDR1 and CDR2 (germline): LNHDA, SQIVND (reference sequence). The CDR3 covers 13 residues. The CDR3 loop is CASSYSGDQPQHF. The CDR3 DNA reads TGTGCCAGTAGTTATTCGGGGGACCAGCCCCAGCATTTT.

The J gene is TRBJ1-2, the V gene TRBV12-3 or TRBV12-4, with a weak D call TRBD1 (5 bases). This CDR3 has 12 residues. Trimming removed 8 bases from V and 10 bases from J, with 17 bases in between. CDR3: CASGPREDYYTF. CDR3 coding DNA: TGTGCCAGCGGGCCCAGGGAGGATTACTACACCTTC.

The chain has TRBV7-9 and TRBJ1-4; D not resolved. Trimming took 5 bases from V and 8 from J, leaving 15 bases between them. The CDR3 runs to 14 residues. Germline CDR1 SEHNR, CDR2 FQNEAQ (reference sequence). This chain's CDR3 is CASSPPDVEEKLFF. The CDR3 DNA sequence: TGTGCCAGCAGCCCACCGGACGTGGAGGAAAAACTGTTTTTT.

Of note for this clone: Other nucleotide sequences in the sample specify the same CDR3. The CDR3 coding sequence is TGCGCCAGCAGCTTGGCGGGCACAGATACGCAGTATTTT. This translates into CASSLAGTDTQYF. The chain recombines TRBV5-1 with TRBJ2-3; D is ambiguous. The CDR3 covers 13 residues. From germline, CDR1 is SGHRS and CDR2 YFSETQ. Trimming pared 0 bases from V and 1 base from J, leaving 3 bases between.

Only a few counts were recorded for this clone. CDR3 protein: CASSPTSADTQYF. In nucleotides, the CDR3 is TGTGCCAGCAGCCCTACTAGCGCAGATACGCAGTATTTT. The chain couples TRBV7-3 to TRBJ2-3, with 7 bases aligning to TRBD2. CDR1 and CDR2 (germline): SGHTA, FQGTGA. This CDR3 contains 13 residues. After removal of 5 bases from V and 4 bases from J, the junction contained 3 bases not matched to a gene. Filled out from reference TRBV7-3 and TRBJ2-3, the complete variable domain reads GAGVSQTPSNKVTEKGKYVELRCDPISGHTALYWYRQSLGQGPEFLIYFQGTGAADDSGLPNDRFFAVRPEGSVSTLKIQRTERGDSAVYLCASSPTSADTQYFGPGTRLTVL.

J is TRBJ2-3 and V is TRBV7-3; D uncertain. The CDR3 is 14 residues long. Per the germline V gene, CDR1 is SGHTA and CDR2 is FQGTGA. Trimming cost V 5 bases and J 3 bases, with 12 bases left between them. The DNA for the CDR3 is TGTGCCAGCAGCCCGAGAGGACGAACAGATACGCAGTATTTT. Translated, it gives CASSPRGRTDTQYF.

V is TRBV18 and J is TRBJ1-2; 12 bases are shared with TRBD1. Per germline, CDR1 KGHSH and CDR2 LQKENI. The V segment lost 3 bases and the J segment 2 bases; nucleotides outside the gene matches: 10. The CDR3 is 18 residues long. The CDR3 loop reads CASSPSLGQGAFNYGYTF. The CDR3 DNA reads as TGTGCCAGCTCACCGTCCCTGGGACAGGGGGCCTTCAACTATGGCTACACCTTC.

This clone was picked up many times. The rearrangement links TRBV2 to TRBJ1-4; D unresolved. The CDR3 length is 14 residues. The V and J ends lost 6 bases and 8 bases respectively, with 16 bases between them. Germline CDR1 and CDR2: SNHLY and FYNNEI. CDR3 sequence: CASRDSTIAEKLFF. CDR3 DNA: TGTGCCAGCAGGGACTCCACGATAGCCGAAAAACTGTTTTTT.

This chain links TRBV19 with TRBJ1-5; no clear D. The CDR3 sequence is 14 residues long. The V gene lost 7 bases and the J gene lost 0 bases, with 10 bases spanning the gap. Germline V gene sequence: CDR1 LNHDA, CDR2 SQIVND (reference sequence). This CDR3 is CASTLTNSNQPQHF. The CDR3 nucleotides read TGTGCCAGTACCCTGACGAATAGCAATCAGCCCCAGCATTTT.

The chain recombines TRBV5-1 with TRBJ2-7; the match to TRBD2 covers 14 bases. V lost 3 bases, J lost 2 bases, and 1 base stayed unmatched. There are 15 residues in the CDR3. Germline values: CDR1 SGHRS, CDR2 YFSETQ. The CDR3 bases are TGCGCCAGCAGCTGGGGACTAGCGGGAGCCTACGAGCAGTACTTC. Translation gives CASSWGLAGAYEQYF.